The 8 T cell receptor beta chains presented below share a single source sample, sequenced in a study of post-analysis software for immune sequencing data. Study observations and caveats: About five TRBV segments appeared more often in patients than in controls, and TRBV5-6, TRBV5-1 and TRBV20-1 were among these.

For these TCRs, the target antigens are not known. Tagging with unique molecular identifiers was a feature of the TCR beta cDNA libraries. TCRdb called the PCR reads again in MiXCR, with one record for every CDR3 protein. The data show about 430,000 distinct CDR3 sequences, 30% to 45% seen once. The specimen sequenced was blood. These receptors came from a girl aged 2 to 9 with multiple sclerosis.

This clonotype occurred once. The CDR3 loop is CASSTSGSAQETQYF. CDR3 nucleotides: TGTGCCAGCAGCACTAGCGGGAGTGCTCAAGAGACCCAGTACTTC. V gene TRBV7-3 combines with J gene TRBJ2-5; 11 bases are a match to TRBD2. Germline V CDR1 and CDR2: SGHTA, FQGTGA. Trimming took 5 bases from V and 2 from J; bases not matched to a gene: 4. This CDR3 region has 15 residues.

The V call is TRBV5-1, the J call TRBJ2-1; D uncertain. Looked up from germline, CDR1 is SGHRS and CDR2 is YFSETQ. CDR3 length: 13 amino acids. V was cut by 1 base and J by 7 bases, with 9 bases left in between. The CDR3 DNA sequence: TGCGCCAGCAGCTTGCCGCAGACGAATGAGCAGTTCTTC. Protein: CASSLPQTNEQFF. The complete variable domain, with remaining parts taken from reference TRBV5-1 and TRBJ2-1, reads KAGVTQTPRYLIKTRGQQVTLSCSPISGHRSVSWYQQTPGQGLQFLFEYFSETQRNKGNFPGRFSGRQFSNSRSEMNVSTLELGDSALYLCASSLPQTNEQFFGPGTRLTVL.

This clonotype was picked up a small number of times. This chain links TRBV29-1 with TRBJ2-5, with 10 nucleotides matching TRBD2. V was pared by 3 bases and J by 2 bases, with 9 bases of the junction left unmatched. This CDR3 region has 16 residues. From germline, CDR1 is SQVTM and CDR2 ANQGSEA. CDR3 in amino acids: CSVEWSGGELQETQYF. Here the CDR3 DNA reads TGCAGCGTTGAGTGGAGCGGGGGGGAATTACAAGAGACCCAGTACTTC.

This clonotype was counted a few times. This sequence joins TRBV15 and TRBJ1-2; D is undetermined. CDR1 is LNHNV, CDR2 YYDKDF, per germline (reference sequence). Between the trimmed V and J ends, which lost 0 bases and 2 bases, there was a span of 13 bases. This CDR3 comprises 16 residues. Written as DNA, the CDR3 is TGTGCCACCAGCAGAGATCCCCGCCGGACCAACTATGGCTACACCTTC. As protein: CATSRDPRRTNYGYTF.

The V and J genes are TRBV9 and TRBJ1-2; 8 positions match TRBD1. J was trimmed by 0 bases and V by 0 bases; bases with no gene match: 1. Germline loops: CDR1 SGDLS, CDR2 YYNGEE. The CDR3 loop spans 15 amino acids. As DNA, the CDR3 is TGTGCCAGCAGCGTAGGACAGGGGCCTAACTATGGCTACACCTTC. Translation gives CASSVGQGPNYGYTF.

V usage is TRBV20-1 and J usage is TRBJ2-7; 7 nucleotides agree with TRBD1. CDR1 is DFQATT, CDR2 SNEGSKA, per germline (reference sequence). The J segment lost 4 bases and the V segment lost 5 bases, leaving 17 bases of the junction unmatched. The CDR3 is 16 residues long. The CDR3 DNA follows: TGCAGTGCTCCCCTAAGCGAACAGGGGCGTCCGTACGAGCAGTACTTC. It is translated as CSAPLSEQGRPYEQYF.

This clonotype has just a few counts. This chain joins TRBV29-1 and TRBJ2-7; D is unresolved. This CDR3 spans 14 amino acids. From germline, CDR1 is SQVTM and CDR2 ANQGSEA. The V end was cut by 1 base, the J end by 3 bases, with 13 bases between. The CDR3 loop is CSVEVGGRDYEQYF. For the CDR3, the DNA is TGCAGCGTTGAAGTAGGTGGAAGGGACTACGAGCAGTACTTC.

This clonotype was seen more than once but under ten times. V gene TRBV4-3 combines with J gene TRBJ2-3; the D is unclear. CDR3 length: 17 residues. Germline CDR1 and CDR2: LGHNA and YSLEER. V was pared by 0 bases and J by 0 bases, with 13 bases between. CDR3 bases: TGCGCCAGCAGCCAAGAGCTGCTACTTTCTAGCACAGATACGCAGTATTTT. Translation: CASSQELLLSSTDTQYF.